The sequence of this T cell receptor beta chain was determined in a study of CD8+ T cells in alopecia areata. Turning to this clone: Its specificity is unknown.

CDR3 size: 13 residues. Per germline, CDR1 SGHDN and CDR2 FVKESK. Losses at the gene ends were 5 bases for V and 6 bases for J; bases not matched to a gene: 3. General study findings and limits: For baseline CD8+ expansion, any link to response stays uncertain with one nonresponder.

Treatment in this sample: oral pan-JAK inhibitor, 5-10 mg twice daily. Extraction and reverse transcription of RNA yielded cDNA as the sequencing template. This table comes from immunoSEQ multiplex PCR, and its TCRdb copy is limited to in-frame clones, with some not included. The data show under 350,000 clones, 58% seen once. The sequence was obtained from a human donor with alopecia areata. This sample comprised CD4+ T cells sorted from blood, obtained at week 24, from a patient treated with tofacitinib. The chain uses TRBV14 and TRBJ1-4; 7 bases line up with TRBD1. The CDR3 nucleotides are TGTGCCAGCAGCAGAGGGGGCGATGAAAAACTGTTTTTT. This encodes CASSRGGDEKLFF.